The 12 T cell receptor beta chains below come from one sample, sequenced in a study of regulatory T cells in long-lasting Graves disease (dated by TCRdb to the early 2020s). Libraries were built with multiplex PCR. These reads were obtained on an Illumina HiSeq 4000. To build TCR beta libraries, CDR3 regions were amplified by Arm-PCR using iRepertoire HTBI primers. TCRdb cleaned the public reads at Q25 with fastp, built clones with MiXCR and kept in-frame beta chains. Identical CDR3 protein sequences are pooled into one entry, listed with their most common genes and DNA. Present in this sample are about 450,000 distinct CDR3 sequences, about 15% of which were seen just once. The ten largest make up around 11% of the sample. The time point tag for this specimen amounts to: newly diagnosed GD, antithyroid drugs for less than 3 months. For both TCR sequencing and RNA sequencing, RNA was extracted from PBMCs in TRIzol.

These data were likewise used in another study, on T cells in Graves' hyperthyroidism and ophthalmopathy.

Sequencing used peripheral blood mononuclear cells (PBMCs), obtained at new diagnosis, from a patient treated with antithyroid drugs. The receptor source for this set is a woman under 40 with Graves disease. Donor details come from another sample of the same person, matched by shared clones.

The rearrangement uses TRBV24-1 and TRBJ2-1; 13 positions match TRBD2. Losses at the gene ends were 3 bases for V and 10 bases for J; bases not matched to a gene: 8. The germline gives CDR1 KGHDR, CDR2 SFDVKD. The CDR3 extends over 16 amino acids. This CDR3 is CATSDVGLAGVREQFF. The DNA for the CDR3 is TGTGCCACCAGTGATGTCGGACTAGCGGGAGTTCGAGAGCAGTTCTTC.

In nucleotides, the CDR3 is TGTGCCACTCAAGACGGAGGGTCCCACAATGAGCAGTTCTTC. Its translation is CATQDGGSHNEQFF. V is TRBV7-9 and J is TRBJ2-1; D is perhaps TRBD2 (6 bases). CDR1 and CDR2 (germline): SEHNR, FQNEAQ (reference sequence). Trimming cost V 10 bases and J 5 bases, with 18 bases left between them. The CDR3 is made up of 14 amino acids.

The chain combines TRBV25-1 with TRBJ1-1, with D maybe TRBD1 (6 bases). Germline V gene sequence: CDR1 MGHDK, CDR2 SYGVNS. The CDR3 extends over 15 amino acids. Trimming left V 8 bases short and J 4 bases short, with 20 bases between. The CDR3 DNA reads as TGTGCCAGCCAAAGGGGGGGCTCTTGGAGCACTGAAGCTTTCTTT. Its translation is CASQRGGSWSTEAFF.

J is TRBJ2-3 and V is TRBV7-8; D unclear. CDR1 and CDR2 from the germline V gene are SGHVS and FQNEAQ. This CDR3 comprises 15 residues. V shed 3 bases and J shed 0 bases, with 10 bases lying between them. The CDR3 region has the DNA TGTGCCAGCAGCTTCACACCCTCAAGCACAGATACGCAGTATTTT. Translation gives CASSFTPSSTDTQYF.

This clonotype was counted ten times or more. This sequence joins TRBV5-1 and TRBJ2-1, with a weak D call TRBD2 (6 bases). V was shortened by 4 bases and J by 10 bases, with 18 bases between the two germline ends. Germline V gene data show CDR1 as SGHRS and CDR2 as YFSETQ. This CDR3 region has 14 residues. The CDR3 bases are TGCGCCAGCAGCCAACGGGACTCCCTCAGAGAGCAGTTCTTC. Its protein is CASSQRDSLREQFF.

This clonotype has more than one count but fewer than ten. The CDR3 region is CASRRGQAQFF. The CDR3 nucleotides read TGTGCCAGCAGACGGGGACAGGCCCAGTTCTTC. The chain combines TRBV6-2 or TRBV6-3 with TRBJ2-1; 8 bases are shared with TRBD1. The CDR3 spans 11 residues. V trimming: 6 bases; J trimming: 13 bases; junction bases outside the gene matches: 5. The germline CDR1 and CDR2 sequences are MNHEY and SVGEGT.

Ten or more counts support this clonotype. This chain links TRBV5-1 with TRBJ1-1; D gene uncertain. Trimming removed 3 bases at V and 1 base at J, with 16 bases between. The CDR3 is made up of 16 amino acids. CDR1 is SGHRS, CDR2 YFSETQ, per germline. The DNA of the CDR3 is TGCGCCAGCAGCTCCGGGTGGGGTTTTAAGAACACTGAAGCTTTCTTT. It specifies CASSSGWGFKNTEAFF.

The rearrangement links TRBV4-1 to TRBJ2-2; 8 bases are a match to TRBD1. There are 16 residues in the CDR3. Trimming removed 6 bases from V and 3 bases from J; junction bases left unmatched: 9. Germline loops: CDR1 MGHRA, CDR2 YSYEKL. The CDR3 region is CASSNYRGADTGELFF. CDR3 nucleotide sequence: TGCGCCAGCAGTAATTACAGGGGGGCGGACACCGGGGAGCTGTTTTTT.

This clonotype has just a few counts. The V gene is TRBV27, the J gene TRBJ2-5; no definite D call. The CDR3 totals 14 residues. Looked up from germline, CDR1 is MNHEY and CDR2 is SMNVEV (reference sequence). Trimming cost V 2 bases and J 3 bases, with 10 bases left between them. As DNA, the CDR3 is TGTGCCAGCAGTTTAATTGGTTCAGAAGAGACCCAGTACTTC. This encodes CASSLIGSEETQYF.

This chain uses TRBV14 with TRBJ1-2; 8 bases are shared with TRBD1. With V trimmed by 4 bases and J by 4 bases, 14 bases remained unmatched. The germline V gene has CDR1 SGHDN and CDR2 FVKESK. The CDR3 runs to 17 residues. The CDR3 DNA reads TGTGCCAGCAGCCCCGGACAGGGCCTGTCTCTTATCTATGGCTACACCTTC. Residues: CASSPGQGLSLIYGYTF.

Regarding this clonotype: This may come from a read error, since a much larger clone is one base off. V usage is TRBV6-1 and J usage is TRBJ1-1, with 8 nucleotides matching TRBD1. V shed 4 bases, J shed 7 bases, and the junction held 8 bases outside the gene matches. Germline CDR1 is MNHNS and CDR2 is SASEGT. This CDR3 spans 14 amino acids. In DNA form, the CDR3 reads TGTGCCAGCAGTGCTTCAGGGGGCGGGGGTGAAGCTTTCTTT. Translated: CASSASGGGGEAFF.

This chain connects TRBV20-1 to TRBJ1-5, with D perhaps TRBD1 (6 bases). Trimming removed 1 base at V and 6 bases at J, with 19 bases between. CDR1 DFQATT and CDR2 SNEGSKA come from the germline V gene (reference sequence). The CDR3 is 16 residues long. CDR3 nucleotide sequence: TGCAGTGCTAGAGTCCCGGGCCCAGGGGCGGGTCAGCCCCAGCATTTT. Protein sequence: CSARVPGPGAGQPQHF.